The T cell receptor beta chain described here comes from a study of cytomegalovirus exposure and HLA in healthy donors. The overall study: HLA-typed donors were the source of approximately 80 million unique TCRs held in an early data release.

Findings and limits, study-wide: A later look showed TCR association rates differing by HLA locus, highest for DRB1 and lowest for HLA-C. Accurate prediction of HLA-A and HLA-B alleles (for most subjects) was reportedly achieved from TCR beta sequences. The authors enumerated around 150 TCR beta chains as linked to cytomegalovirus.

This clone has a handful of counts. Its antigen is unknown. The PCR was carried out with 60 Vbeta primers and 13 Jbeta primers. The protocol was immunoSEQ multiplex PCR, while the TCRdb copy is restricted to in-frame clones and leaves out a portion. The repertoire holds approximately 150,000 clones, roughly 72% seen once, with 2.1% in the top ten. The V and J ends lost 5 bases and 5 bases respectively, with 13 bases between them. CDR1 is LNHDA and CDR2 is SQIVND in the germline V gene (reference sequence). The CDR3 spans 14 residues. This TCR was recovered from a man aged 35-49 years in good health and CMV-seronegative. This sequence joins TRBV19 and TRBJ1-3; no definite D call. Sequencing was performed on PBMCs. CDR3 residues: CASSFEATRNTIYF. In DNA, the CDR3 is TGTGCCAGTAGTTTTGAGGCAACAAGAAACACCATATATTTT.